This TCR beta chain was captured by sequencing in a study of blood T cell repertoires in COVID-19. Overall study: The study drew acute and convalescent COVID-19 samples from the United States, Italy and Spain. In each case, the material was cDNA or gDNA derived from T cells, B-cell-depleted T cells, or PBMCs.

TCRdb's table, derived via immunoSEQ multiplex PCR, lists solely in-frame clones and lacks some. The table includes some 460,000 clones, more than 85% detected once. Trimming pared 3 bases from V and 13 bases from J, leaving 13 bases between. This CDR3 spans 12 amino acids. Germline values: CDR1 LGHDT, CDR2 YNNKEL (reference sequence). What was sequenced was peripheral blood. The chain links TRBV3-1 (or the pseudogene TRBV3-2) to TRBJ2-4, with D perhaps matching TRBD2 (6 bases). The source is a woman aged 25-40 years with acute or convalescent COVID-19. The CDR3 protein is CASSQSTSTQYF. The CDR3 nucleotides are TGTGCCAGCAGCCAGTCTACTAGCACACAGTACTTC.